The next 24 T cell receptor beta chains were all read from a single sample in a study of neurological immune-mediated disorders. A single record per CDR3 protein comes from TCRdb applying MiXCR to the 5' RACE reads. The table includes 45,000 to 60,000 distinct CDR3 sequences, less than 2.5% detected once. The sequencing input was PBMCs. The receptors derive from a man between 45 and 60 years old with multiple sclerosis.

This clonotype was detected many times. CDR3 coding DNA: TGTGCCAGCAGCCACCGACAGGACTACGAGCAGTACTTC. Translated, it gives CASSHRQDYEQYF. The J gene is TRBJ2-7, the V gene TRBV7-9; possible D gene TRBD1, 6 bases. Trimming removed 5 bases at V and 3 bases at J, with 11 bases between. The germline V gene encodes CDR1 SEHNR and CDR2 FQNEAQ (reference sequence). The CDR3 length is 13 residues.

This clonotype came up many times. This chain joins TRBV5-1 and TRBJ2-7, with D maybe TRBD1 (6 bases). V was pared by 0 bases and J by 3 bases, with 10 bases between. Per the germline V gene, CDR1 is SGHRS and CDR2 is YFSETQ. CDR3 length: 14 amino acids. The DNA of the CDR3 is TGCGCCAGCAGCTTGGCGGGACAAGACTACGAGCAGTACTTC. This gives the protein CASSLAGQDYEQYF.

The table lists this clonotype with many counts. The J gene is TRBJ2-3, the V gene TRBV2; D perhaps matches TRBD1 (6 bases). The CDR3 runs 12 residues. Trimming stripped 9 bases from V and 2 bases from J, with 9 bases between. The V gene's germline CDR1 is SNHLY and CDR2 FYNNEI. The CDR3 DNA reads as TGTGCCAGAGGACAGATCACAGATACGCAGTATTTT. It yields the protein CARGQITDTQYF.

This clonotype was observed at least ten times. This chain links TRBV2 with TRBJ2-1; TRBD2 matches at 13 bases. The germline V gene encodes CDR1 SNHLY and CDR2 FYNNEI. Trimming removed 7 bases from V and 7 bases from J; junction bases left unmatched: 4. The CDR3 runs 14 residues. Written as DNA, the CDR3 is TGTGCCAGCAAGCCGGGACTAGCGGGGAATGAGCAGTTCTTC. Encoded protein: CASKPGLAGNEQFF.

This sequence joins TRBV18 and TRBJ2-7, with 8 positions matching TRBD1. CDR1 KGHSH and CDR2 LQKENI come from the germline V gene. The CDR3 spans 15 residues. V dropped 2 bases and J dropped 5; count of bases not matched to a gene: 8. This chain's CDR3 is CASSPGQGAVHEQYF. The DNA of the CDR3 is TGTGCCAGCTCACCAGGGCAGGGGGCTGTTCACGAGCAGTACTTC. The full variable domain, its missing parts supplied by reference TRBV18 and TRBJ2-7, is NAGVMQNPRHLVRRRGQEARLRCSPMKGHSHVYWYRQLPEEGLKFMVYLQKENIIDESGMPKERFSAEFPKEGPSILRIQQVVRGDSAAYFCASSPGQGAVHEQYFGPGTRLTVT.

This clonotype showed up many times. V is TRBV12-3 or TRBV12-4 and J is TRBJ2-7; perhaps TRBD1 as D (5 bases). V lost 6 bases and J lost 5, with 14 bases in between. The length of the CDR3 is 13 residues. CDR3 sequence (DNA): TGTGCCAGCAGGGATCAGGGTTTAGACGAGCAGTACTTC. Protein product: CASRDQGLDEQYF.

This clonotype was found many times. The rearrangement joins TRBV9 to TRBJ2-2; possibly TRBD2 for D (6 bases). CDR3 length: 14 amino acids. Germline V lookup: CDR1 SGDLS, CDR2 YYNGEE. The germline V and J ends were trimmed by 2 bases and 6 bases, with 11 bases remaining between them. The CDR3 DNA reads TGTGCCAGCAGCGTGTGGGAGGTGGCCGGGGAGCTGTTTTTT. It translates to CASSVWEVAGELFF.

This clonotype was picked up a small number of times. A read error may be the cause here, since a much bigger clone is one base away. The gene calls are TRBV12-3 or TRBV12-4 and TRBJ1-3; D might be TRBD1 (6 bases). Trimming stripped 10 bases from V and 10 bases from J, with 26 bases between. The CDR3 spans 15 residues. The CDR3 sequence: CATMNLGQRAKTIYF. The DNA of the CDR3 is TGTGCCACCATGAACCTTGGACAGCGTGCAAAAACCATATATTTT.

The sample holds many counts of this clonotype. This chain uses TRBV27 with TRBJ2-4, with D perhaps matching TRBD1 (5 bases). Trimming left V 8 bases short and J 6 bases short, with 14 bases between. The CDR3 is 13 amino acids. CDR1 MNHEY and CDR2 SMNVEV come from the germline V gene (reference sequence). CDR3: CASVGATGNIQYF. In DNA, the CDR3 is TGTGCCAGCGTAGGGGCTACGGGAAACATTCAGTACTTC.

At least ten counts were recorded for this clonotype. This rearrangement joins TRBV4-3 to TRBJ2-6; TRBD1 agrees at 7 bases. Germline V CDR1 and CDR2: LGHNA, YSLEER. Unmatched junction bases numbered 11, after V lost 4 bases and J lost 2 bases. The CDR3 loop spans 18 amino acids. The CDR3 sequence is CASSPRGQPSPGANVLTF. In DNA, the CDR3 is TGCGCCAGCAGCCCCCGGGGACAGCCTTCCCCTGGGGCCAACGTCCTGACTTTC.

This clonotype has ten or more counts. The genes are TRBV11-1 and TRBJ1-1; the D is unclear. With 4 bases removed from V and 4 bases from J, the gap between germline ends came to 7 bases. Germline V gene data show CDR1 as SGHAT and CDR2 as FQDESV (reference sequence). This CDR3 spans 12 amino acids. CDR3 sequence (DNA): TGTGCCAGCAGCTATACGGGCACTGAAGCTTTCTTT. Translated: CASSYTGTEAFF.

This clonotype has at least ten counts. V gene TRBV12-3 or TRBV12-4 combines with J gene TRBJ1-5; D gene uncertain. Trimming removed 6 bases at V and 4 bases at J, with 13 bases between. The CDR3 covers 14 residues. Written as DNA, the CDR3 is TGTGCCAGCAGGACATCGGGAACTAATCAGCCCCAGCATTTT. This codes for CASRTSGTNQPQHF.

This clonotype was recorded at least ten times. A junction end diverges from the germline sequence, so it may reflect a read error. V gene TRBV3-1 combines with J gene TRBJ2-7, with D perhaps matching TRBD1 or TRBD2 (5 bases each). The CDR3 sequence is 11 residues long. From germline, CDR1 is LGHDT and CDR2 YNNKEL (reference sequence). Written as DNA, the CDR3 is TGTGCCAGCAGCCAAGAAACGGGGACGGTTTTC. Amino acids: CASSQETGTVF.

In this sample, this clonotype turned up many times. The chain uses TRBV9 and TRBJ2-1; D gene ambiguous. From germline, CDR1 is SGDLS and CDR2 YYNGEE. V was cut by 0 bases and J by 6 bases, with 4 bases left in between. The CDR3 extends over 12 amino acids. The CDR3 is CASSVGINEQFF. CDR3 bases: TGTGCCAGCAGCGTAGGTATCAATGAGCAGTTCTTC.

This clonotype occurred many times. The V and J genes are TRBV3-1 and TRBJ1-6, with D tentatively TRBD1 (6 bases). Germline assignment: CDR1 LGHDT and CDR2 YNNKEL (reference sequence). V was cut by 4 bases and J by 10 bases, with 11 bases left in between. The CDR3 contains 13 residues. The CDR3 spells CASSRGHGSPLHF. The CDR3 coding sequence is TGTGCCAGCAGCCGGGGGCACGGGTCACCCCTCCACTTT.

V and J are TRBV6-5 and TRBJ1-1; D might be TRBD1 (6 bases). The germline CDR1 and CDR2 sequences are MNHEY and SVGAGI. The length of the CDR3 is 14 residues. V shed 7 bases and J shed 4 bases, with 16 bases lying between them. The CDR3 bases are TGTGCCAGCAAACCAGGGTCGGACAGCACTGAAGCTTTCTTT. This sequence encodes CASKPGSDSTEAFF.

This clonotype occurred many times. The chain uses TRBV7-9 and TRBJ2-2; 9 bases map to TRBD1. The ends lost 7 bases at V and 5 bases at J; junction bases unmatched: 14. CDR3 length equals 17 residues. Germline V gives CDR1 SEHNR, CDR2 FQNEAQ (reference sequence). The CDR3 nucleotides read TGTGCCAGCACCATTAAGATCCGACAGGGGGTAACCGGGGAGCTGTTTTTT. This translates into CASTIKIRQGVTGELFF.

This clonotype was seen ten or more times. The rearrangement joins TRBV5-1 to TRBJ2-7, with D perhaps given as TRBD1 or TRBD2 (5 bases each). Looked up from germline, CDR1 is SGHRS and CDR2 is YFSETQ. The V and J ends lost 3 bases and 12 bases respectively, with 19 bases between them. The CDR3 totals 13 residues. The CDR3 DNA reads TGCGCCAGCAGCTCGGCCCAGGGACCCCCCTGGTACTTC. It specifies CASSSAQGPPWYF. Combining the CDR3 with reference TRBV5-1 and TRBJ2-7 gives the whole variable domain KAGVTQTPRYLIKTRGQQVTLSCSPISGHRSVSWYQQTPGQGLQFLFEYFSETQRNKGNFPGRFSGRQFSNSRSEMNVSTLELGDSALYLCASSSAQGPPWYFGPGTRLTVT.

This clonotype was seen repeatedly, ten times or more. This rearrangement joins TRBV27 to TRBJ1-6; 7 bases map to TRBD1. This CDR3 is 14 amino acids long. CDR1 is MNHEY and CDR2 is SMNVEV in the germline V gene (reference sequence). Trimming removed 3 bases from V and 8 bases from J; junction bases left unmatched: 4. The CDR3 reads CASSLPRGDSPLHF. CDR3 nucleotides: TGTGCCAGCAGTTTGCCCAGGGGGGATTCACCCCTCCACTTT.

This clonotype was found many times. The genes are TRBV4-1 and TRBJ2-1; D is perhaps TRBD2 (6 bases). V was shortened by 0 bases and J by 12 bases, with 18 bases between the two germline ends. The length of the CDR3 is 15 residues. The germline V gene encodes CDR1 MGHRA and CDR2 YSYEKL. The CDR3 reads CASSQDSRTTQAQFF. In nucleotides, the CDR3 is TGCGCCAGCAGCCAAGATTCAAGGACTACACAAGCGCAGTTCTTC.

This clonotype has at least ten counts. The rearrangement links TRBV20-1 to TRBJ2-7; 7 positions match TRBD2. The CDR3 has 15 amino acids. J lost 4 bases, V lost 3 bases, and 12 bases had no gene match. CDR1 and CDR2 from the germline V gene are DFQATT and SNEGSKA (reference sequence). The CDR3 DNA is TGCAGTGCTAGGCCCTCTGTGGGGGGGAAGTACGAGCAGTACTTC. It codes for CSARPSVGGKYEQYF.

The gene calls are TRBV19 and TRBJ2-5; perhaps TRBD1 as D (5 bases). V lost 6 bases and J lost 2, with 16 bases in between. The V gene's germline CDR1 is LNHDA and CDR2 SQIVND (reference sequence). CDR3 length: 15 amino acids. CDR3 loop: CASRIGQGYQETQYF. The CDR3 region has the DNA TGTGCCAGTAGGATTGGGCAGGGTTATCAAGAGACCCAGTACTTC.

This clonotype was counted many times. The chain carries TRBV5-1 and TRBJ2-7; no definite D call. The CDR3 totals 15 residues. Per germline, CDR1 SGHRS and CDR2 YFSETQ. V shed 3 bases and J shed 0 bases, with 13 bases lying between them. CDR3 nucleotides: TGCGCCAGCAGCTGGAGTGCACAGAGCTCCTACGAGCAGTACTTC. This encodes CASSWSAQSSYEQYF.

Worth noting for this clonotype: A read error is possible here, since a much larger clone lies one base away. This chain connects TRBV5-6 to TRBJ2-5; the match to TRBD2 covers 8 bases. CDR3 length equals 15 residues. Looked up from germline, CDR1 is SGHDT and CDR2 is YYEEEE. The CDR3 loop is CASSLAGRGQENQYF. The CDR3 bases are TGTGCCAGCAGCTTGGCCGGGAGGGGTCAAGAGAACCAGTACTTC.